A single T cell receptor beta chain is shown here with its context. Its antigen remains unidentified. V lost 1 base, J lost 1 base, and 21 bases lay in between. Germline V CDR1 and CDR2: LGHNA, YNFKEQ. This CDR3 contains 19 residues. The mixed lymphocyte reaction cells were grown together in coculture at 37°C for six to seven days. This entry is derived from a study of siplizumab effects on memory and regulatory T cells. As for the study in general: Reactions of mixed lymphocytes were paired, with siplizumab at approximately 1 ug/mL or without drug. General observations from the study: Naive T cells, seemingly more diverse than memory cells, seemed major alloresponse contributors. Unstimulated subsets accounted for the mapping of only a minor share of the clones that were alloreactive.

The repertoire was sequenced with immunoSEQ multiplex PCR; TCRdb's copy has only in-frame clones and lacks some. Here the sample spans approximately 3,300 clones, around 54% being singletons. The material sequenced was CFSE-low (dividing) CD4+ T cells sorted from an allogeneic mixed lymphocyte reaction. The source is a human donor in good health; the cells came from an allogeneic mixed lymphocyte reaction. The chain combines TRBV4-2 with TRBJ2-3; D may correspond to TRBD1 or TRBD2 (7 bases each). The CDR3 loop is CASSQVGGSGGGGTDTQYF. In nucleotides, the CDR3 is TGTGCCAGCAGCCAAGTAGGGGGATCAGGGGGAGGGGGCACAGATACGCAGTATTTT.